Below are 30 T cell receptor beta chains sequenced from a single sample in a study of blood T cell repertoires in COVID-19. Repertoires were generated with immunoSEQ multiplex PCR, while TCRdb's copy carries only in-frame clones and drops some. In the table there are roughly 15,000 clones, roughly 80% of which are singletons. The specimen sequenced was peripheral blood. These receptors originate from an older woman with active COVID-19.

This clone was picked up one time. The chain recombines TRBV29-1 with TRBJ2-7; D might be TRBD1 (6 bases). V was trimmed by 5 bases and J by 2 bases, leaving 13 bases between them. Germline V CDR1 and CDR2: SQVTM, ANQGSEA. The length of the CDR3 is 13 residues. This CDR3 reads CSVRTVLAYEQYF. Written as DNA, the CDR3 is TGCAGCGTTCGGACAGTTTTGGCCTACGAGCAGTACTTC.

The rearrangement joins TRBV12-3 or TRBV12-4 to TRBJ1-5; D unresolved. The ends were cut back, 2 bases at V and 7 bases at J, with 6 bases in the middle. CDR3 length: 12 amino acids. The CDR3 is CASSLRGQPQHF. The CDR3 region has the DNA TGTGCCAGCAGTTTACGCGGACAGCCCCAGCATTTT.

This rearrangement joins TRBV11-2 to TRBJ1-2; 8 bases map to TRBD1. The length of the CDR3 is 15 residues. Germline CDR1 reads SGHAT; CDR2 reads FQNNGV. Trimming cost V 1 base and J 4 bases; bases outside gene matches: 5. The CDR3 nucleotides are TGTGCCAGCAGCTTAGCTGGGACAGGTCCCTATGGCTACACCTTC. Encoded protein: CASSLAGTGPYGYTF.

V and J are TRBV15 and TRBJ2-3; TRBD2 might be the D (7 bases). V was shortened by 1 base and J by 4 bases, with 15 bases between the two germline ends. CDR1 LNHNV and CDR2 YYDKDF come from the germline V gene (reference sequence). There are 16 residues in the CDR3. The CDR3 is CATSRGAGEGADTQYF. The CDR3 DNA reads TGTGCCACCAGCAGAGGGGCGGGAGAGGGGGCAGATACGCAGTATTTT.

The chain combines TRBV3-1 (or the pseudogene TRBV3-2) with TRBJ2-1, with 10 nucleotides matching TRBD2. The CDR3 extends over 15 amino acids. J lost 8 bases, V lost 1 base, and 5 bases had no gene match. The V gene's germline CDR1 is LGHDT and CDR2 YNNKEL (reference sequence). CDR3 sequence: CASSQASGSVHEQFF. The CDR3 bases are TGTGCCAGCAGCCAAGCTAGCGGGAGCGTCCATGAGCAGTTCTTC.

This chain uses TRBV6-5 with TRBJ2-7; 15 nucleotides agree with TRBD2. After removal of 11 bases from V and 7 bases from J, the junction contained 12 bases not matched to a gene. The germline gives CDR1 MNHEY, CDR2 SVGAGI. CDR3 size: 15 residues. The CDR3 nucleotides read TGTGCCGGACGGACTAGCGGGAGGGCCTTAACTGAGCAGTACTTC. Protein product: CAGRTSGRALTEQYF.

The V and J genes are TRBV2 and TRBJ2-5, with TRBD2 identical over 7 bases. V lost 3 bases, J lost 4 bases, and 11 bases stayed unmatched. This CDR3 has 16 amino acids. The germline V gene encodes CDR1 SNHLY and CDR2 FYNNEI. The chain's CDR3 is CASSELSRGRGETQYF. The DNA of the CDR3 is TGTGCCAGCAGTGAGTTGAGTAGAGGGAGGGGAGAGACCCAGTACTTC.

This chain connects TRBV24-1 to TRBJ2-1; TRBD2 aligns across 8 bases. Germline lookup yields CDR1 KGHDR and CDR2 SFDVKD. The CDR3 spans 15 residues. V lost 2 bases, J lost 8 bases, and 7 bases stayed unmatched. The CDR3 sequence: CATSDSYGLADEQFF. The DNA of the CDR3 is TGTGCCACCAGTGATTCTTATGGACTAGCAGATGAGCAGTTCTTC.

The chain uses TRBV5-1 and TRBJ2-3; 8 bases map to TRBD2. J lost 1 base, V lost 5 bases, and 3 bases had no gene match. This CDR3 region has 14 residues. Germline V gene data show CDR1 as SGHRS and CDR2 as YFSETQ. Here the CDR3 reads CASSSGGGTDTQYF. The CDR3 bases are TGCGCCAGCAGTTCCGGGGGGGGCACAGATACGCAGTATTTT.

Turning to this clone: The sample contains more than one DNA sequence encoding this CDR3. V is TRBV15 and J is TRBJ2-7; D is perhaps TRBD1 (5 bases). CDR1 is LNHNV and CDR2 is YYDKDF in the germline V gene (reference sequence). The CDR3 length is 13 residues. Deletions cut 2 bases from V and 5 bases from J, with 10 bases between. The CDR3 DNA follows: TGTGCCACCAGCAGAACAGGTTCCCACGAGCAGTACTTC. It codes for CATSRTGSHEQYF.

The chain recombines TRBV5-1 with TRBJ1-1, with 8 nucleotides matching TRBD1. The V and J ends lost 4 bases and 4 bases, in that order; junction bases with no gene match: 3. Germline V lookup: CDR1 SGHRS, CDR2 YFSETQ. This CDR3 is built from 13 residues. In nucleotides, the CDR3 is TGCGCCAGCAGCCAGGACAGGGTCACTGAAGCTTTCTTT. Its protein is CASSQDRVTEAFF.

The chain has TRBV5-4 and TRBJ2-5, with TRBD1 matching over 8 bases. The CDR3 covers 16 residues. Losses at the gene ends were 0 bases for V and 2 bases for J; bases not matched to a gene: 6. In germline, CDR1 is SGHNT, CDR2 YYREEE (reference sequence). CDR3: CASSLGLGQGQETQYF. The CDR3 region has the DNA TGTGCCAGCAGCTTGGGTCTAGGACAGGGTCAAGAGACCCAGTACTTC.

The chain employs TRBV7-9 and TRBJ2-6; D call uncertain. V lost 6 bases and J lost 1, with 16 bases in between. Germline lookup yields CDR1 SEHNR and CDR2 FQNEAQ (reference sequence). The CDR3 consists of 17 residues. For the CDR3, the DNA is TGTGCCAGCAGGAAAGACGGGTCGGTATCTGGGGCCAACGTCCTGACTTTC. As protein: CASRKDGSVSGANVLTF.

This sequence joins TRBV5-1 and TRBJ1-1, with D tentatively TRBD1 (5 bases). CDR3 length: 14 residues. Germline-derived CDR1 and CDR2 are SGHRS and YFSETQ. With 1 base removed from V and 2 bases from J, the gap between germline ends came to 9 bases. For the CDR3, the DNA is TGCGCCAGCAGCTTGTCAGGGCGAAACACTGAAGCTTTCTTT. Translated: CASSLSGRNTEAFF.

As for this clone: Germline is not matched at one junction end, which may reflect a read error. The genes are TRBV7-7 and TRBJ1-1; 8 nucleotides match TRBD1. Germline values: CDR1 SSHAT, CDR2 FNYEAQ (reference sequence). CDR3 size: 13 residues. The DNA of the CDR3 is TGTGCTAGCAGCCCCCTCCCGGGACAGGCAGCTTTCTTT. Translation: CASSPLPGQAAFF.

The genes are TRBV19 and TRBJ2-1; 15 positions match TRBD2. This CDR3 has 16 amino acids. Germline loops: CDR1 LNHDA, CDR2 SQIVND (reference sequence). V was clipped by 6 bases and J by 6 bases; unmatched bases: 6. In DNA form, the CDR3 reads TGTGCCAGTAGCCGAGGGACTAGCGGGAGGTTCAATGAGCAGTTCTTC. Protein: CASSRGTSGRFNEQFF.

The chain uses TRBV19 and TRBJ2-5; D perhaps matches TRBD1 (6 bases). With 5 bases removed from V and 4 bases from J, the gap between germline ends came to 8 bases. This CDR3 spans 12 amino acids. Per the germline V gene, CDR1 is LNHDA and CDR2 is SQIVND (reference sequence). CDR3 coding DNA: TGTGCCAGTAGTCAGGGGCCAGAGACCCAGTACTTC. Translation gives CASSQGPETQYF.

The rearrangement links TRBV5-5 to TRBJ2-1, with unresolved D. Looked up from germline, CDR1 is SGHKS and CDR2 is YYEKEE (reference sequence). The CDR3 is 13 amino acids. V dropped 4 bases and J dropped 5 bases, with 10 bases sitting between them. The CDR3 loop is CASSLAKHNEQFF. CDR3 coding DNA: TGTGCCAGCAGCCTGGCGAAGCACAATGAGCAGTTCTTC.

The chain links TRBV4-1 to TRBJ2-3; possible D gene TRBD1, 5 bases. CDR3 size: 14 residues. Germline V gives CDR1 MGHRA, CDR2 YSYEKL. V lost 1 base, J lost 5 bases, and 10 bases lay in between. In DNA form, the CDR3 reads TGCGCCAGCAGCCAAGCTGGGGCTTTAGATACGCAGTATTTT. It is translated as CASSQAGALDTQYF.

The V gene is TRBV27, the J gene TRBJ2-2; D unresolved. V was shortened by 2 bases and J by 0 bases, with 7 bases between the two germline ends. The CDR3 length is 15 residues. CDR1 is MNHEY, CDR2 SMNVEV, per germline (reference sequence). The CDR3 loop reads CASSLNGANTGELFF. CDR3 DNA: TGTGCCAGCAGTTTAAATGGAGCGAACACCGGGGAGCTGTTTTTT.

The rearrangement joins TRBV7-9 to TRBJ1-2, with D maybe TRBD1 (6 bases). The CDR3 consists of 12 residues. Germline loops: CDR1 SEHNR, CDR2 FQNEAQ (reference sequence). V lost 5 bases and J lost 5, with 9 bases in between. The CDR3 coding sequence is TGTGCCAGCAGCCCGACAGGTTATGGCTACACCTTC. This translates into CASSPTGYGYTF.

V gene TRBV19 combines with J gene TRBJ2-2; 9 positions match TRBD1. CDR1 and CDR2 (germline): LNHDA, SQIVND (reference sequence). The CDR3 is 17 residues long. Trimming took 4 bases from V and 2 from J; bases not matched to a gene: 8. For the CDR3, the DNA is TGTGCCAGTAGTAAGGGGACAGGGTATATTAACACCGGGGAGCTGTTTTTT. Encoded protein: CASSKGTGYINTGELFF.

The genes are TRBV18 and TRBJ1-1; 11 bases agree with TRBD1. Per germline, CDR1 KGHSH and CDR2 LQKENI. V gave up 1 base and J gave up 11 bases; unmatched junction bases: 3. The CDR3 length is 13 residues. The CDR3 region is CASSPLGQGAAFF. For the CDR3, the DNA is TGTGCCAGCTCACCACTAGGACAGGGGGCTGCTTTCTTT.

The chain combines TRBV5-1 with TRBJ1-1; 7 nucleotides align to TRBD1. CDR1 and CDR2 (germline): SGHRS, YFSETQ. The CDR3 contains 13 residues. The V gene end was trimmed by 3 bases and the J gene end by 4 bases; junction bases not matched to a gene: 3. DNA for the CDR3: TGCGCCAGCAGCTGGGACAGCGCCACTGAAGCTTTCTTT. Amino acid sequence: CASSWDSATEAFF.

The CDR3 DNA follows: TGTGCCAGCAGTAGCCCTCGGGAGGGGCTCTACGAGCAGTACTTC. This encodes CASSSPREGLYEQYF. The chain recombines TRBV6-5 with TRBJ2-7, with 8 bases identical to TRBD2. With V trimmed by 5 bases and J by 3 bases, 9 bases remained unmatched. Germline V gene sequence: CDR1 MNHEY, CDR2 SVGAGI. The CDR3 is made up of 15 amino acids.

The rearrangement uses TRBV11-1 and TRBJ2-7, with 9 bases that match TRBD1. With 2 bases clipped from V and 6 bases from J, the junction kept 5 bases outside the gene matches. The CDR3 is 14 residues long. Germline V CDR1 and CDR2: SGHAT, FQDESV (reference sequence). CDR3 sequence (DNA): TGTGCCAGCAGCTTAAACAGGGGGCGAGGCGAGCAGTACTTC. The encoded protein is CASSLNRGRGEQYF.

Only one count was recorded for this clone. The chain employs TRBV9 and TRBJ2-1, with 9 bases matching TRBD2. V was clipped by 0 bases and J by 4 bases; unmatched bases: 2. This CDR3 contains 15 residues. Germline V gene sequence: CDR1 SGDLS, CDR2 YYNGEE. CDR3 loop: CASSVGLAVYNEQFF. CDR3 nucleotides: TGTGCCAGCAGCGTAGGACTAGCGGTATACAATGAGCAGTTCTTC.

This chain uses TRBV29-1 with TRBJ2-2, with 10 bases lining up with TRBD1. The junction had 5 bases not matched to a gene; V was cut back by 6 bases and J by 7 bases. This CDR3 contains 13 residues. Per the germline V gene, CDR1 is SQVTM and CDR2 is ANQGSEA. CDR3 sequence (DNA): TGCAGCGTAGACAGGGGGCTTGGCGGGGAGCTGTTTTTT. Translated: CSVDRGLGGELFF.

The chain joins TRBV5-8 to TRBJ2-2, with D possibly matching TRBD1 (7 bases). The CDR3 has 16 amino acids. CDR1 SGHTS and CDR2 YDEGEE come from the germline V gene. V gave up 4 bases and J gave up 5 bases, with 18 bases separating them. The CDR3 spells CASSPRSQGGTGELFF. The CDR3 bases are TGTGCCAGCAGCCCACGAAGCCAGGGGGGTACCGGGGAGCTGTTTTTT.

This chain connects TRBV6-2 or TRBV6-3 to TRBJ2-7; possibly TRBD2 for D (5 bases). Trimming stripped 4 bases from V and 3 bases from J, with 10 bases between. CDR3 length: 13 residues. CDR1 is MNHEY, CDR2 SVGEGT, per germline. The CDR3 DNA is TGTGCCAGCAGTTCCCTACTAGGCTACGAGCAGTACTTC. Protein product: CASSSLLGYEQYF.